The 13 T cell receptor beta chains in this list originate from one sample, sequenced in a study of T-cell memory formation after mild COVID-19. From the 5' RACE reads, TCRdb called clonotypes with MiXCR, one entry per CDR3 protein. The sample contains fewer than 700,000 distinct CDR3 sequences, more than 15% of which appear only once. The source material was PBMCs or a T cell subset sorted from them (not recorded which). The receptors were sampled from an adult woman who had mild COVID-19 (a few samples of this study predate the infection). Cell type and time point are not known.

Only a few counts were recorded for this clonotype. This chain links TRBV20-1 with TRBJ2-7; D remains ambiguous. The germline V gene encodes CDR1 DFQATT and CDR2 SNEGSKA (reference sequence). Trimming pared 2 bases from V and 2 bases from J, leaving 16 bases between. The CDR3 contains 15 residues. CDR3 sequence: CSARPGSLPTYEQYF. CDR3 DNA sequence: TGCAGTGCTAGACCCGGATCCCTCCCCACCTACGAGCAGTACTTC.

This clonotype has a handful of counts. The rearrangement joins TRBV15 to TRBJ1-2, with D perhaps matching TRBD1 (5 bases). Germline lookup yields CDR1 LNHNV and CDR2 YYDKDF (reference sequence). The CDR3 has 15 residues. The ends were cut back, 1 base at V and 2 bases at J, with 11 bases in the middle. The CDR3 here is CATSRARVSNYGYTF. CDR3 DNA: TGTGCCACCAGCAGAGCCAGGGTTTCCAACTATGGCTACACCTTC. Full variable domain (remainder filled in from reference TRBV15 and TRBJ1-2): DAMVIQNPRYQVTQFGKPVTLSCSQTLNHNVMYWYQQKSSQAPKLLFHYYDKDFNNEADTPDNFQSRRPNTSFCFLDIRSPGLGDTAMYLCATSRARVSNYGYTFGSGTRLTVV.

This chain connects TRBV7-2 to TRBJ2-1; D remains ambiguous. The germline gives CDR1 SGHTA, CDR2 FQGNSA. The ends were cut back, 8 bases at V and 1 base at J, with 9 bases in the middle. This CDR3 region has 13 residues. CDR3 sequence reads: CASASASYNEQFF. The CDR3 DNA reads as TGTGCCAGCGCCTCGGCTTCCTACAATGAGCAGTTCTTC.

This clonotype was recorded a few times. The chain links TRBV19 to TRBJ2-5; TRBD2 might be the D (6 bases). CDR1 and CDR2 (germline): LNHDA, SQIVND (reference sequence). The V and J ends lost 4 bases and 1 base respectively, with 10 bases between them. The CDR3 sequence is 14 residues long. The CDR3 is CASSSISGQETQYF. CDR3 DNA: TGTGCCAGTAGTAGTATTAGCGGCCAAGAGACCCAGTACTTC.

In its sample, this clonotype was seen a few times. The V call is TRBV15, the J call TRBJ2-5; the D gene is possibly TRBD1 (6 bases). Germline V lookup: CDR1 LNHNV, CDR2 YYDKDF (reference sequence). V lost 0 bases and J 3 bases, leaving 11 bases between the germline ends. The CDR3 consists of 15 residues. The DNA for the CDR3 is TGTGCCACCAGCAGAGATTGGGACACGGAAGAGACCCAGTACTTC. Translation gives CATSRDWDTEETQYF.

V and J are TRBV20-1 and TRBJ1-1; D is unresolved. The V end was cut by 0 bases, the J end by 2 bases, with 13 bases between. The germline gives CDR1 DFQATT, CDR2 SNEGSKA (reference sequence). This CDR3 contains 15 residues. The CDR3 nucleotides are TGCAGTGCTAGAGACCAGAAGCGGCTAAACACTGAAGCTTTCTTT. Encoded protein: CSARDQKRLNTEAFF.

This clonotype has more than one count but fewer than ten. This rearrangement joins TRBV18 to TRBJ2-3; no firm D call. The CDR3 has 14 residues. Trimming pared 2 bases from V and 0 bases from J, leaving 6 bases between. CDR1 is KGHSH, CDR2 LQKENI, per germline. In DNA, the CDR3 is TGTGCCAGCTCACCATACGGGAGCACAGATACGCAGTATTTT. It specifies CASSPYGSTDTQYF.

This clonotype was counted a few times. At one boundary the junction diverges from the germline segment, which might be a read error. This rearrangement joins TRBV6-1 to TRBJ2-7; no definite D call. Germline V gives CDR1 MNHNS, CDR2 SASEGT. The CDR3 is made up of 8 amino acids. The CDR3 sequence is CASSGGSF. CDR3 nucleotide sequence: TGTGCCAGCAGTGGGGGATCCTTC.

V gene TRBV30 combines with J gene TRBJ2-2, with D unclear. Between the trimmed V and J ends, which lost 1 base and 4 bases, there was a span of 10 bases. This CDR3 is 14 amino acids long. The V gene's germline CDR1 is GTSNPN and CDR2 SVGIG (reference sequence). The CDR3 reads CAWSAGTGTGELFF. In DNA, the CDR3 is TGTGCCTGGAGTGCCGGAACCGGCACCGGGGAGCTGTTTTTT.

This clonotype has a count of ten or more. The chain combines TRBV5-1 with TRBJ2-5; TRBD2 aligns across 9 bases. The germline CDR1 and CDR2 sequences are SGHRS and YFSETQ. CDR3 length: 15 residues. V dropped 4 bases and J dropped 2; count of bases not matched to a gene: 6. CDR3 coding DNA: TGCGCCAGCAGCCCTCCGACTAGCGGACAAGAGACCCAGTACTTC. It codes for CASSPPTSGQETQYF.

This clonotype has a handful of counts. The chain carries TRBV19 and TRBJ2-7; 8 bases match TRBD2. The V and J ends lost 1 base and 6 bases, in that order; junction bases with no gene match: 8. The length of the CDR3 is 15 residues. Germline values: CDR1 LNHDA, CDR2 SQIVND (reference sequence). The DNA of the CDR3 is TGTGCCAGTAGTATAGGGGGAGCGGGAGAGGGCGAGCAGTACTTC. As protein: CASSIGGAGEGEQYF.

This clonotype was detected only a few times. The chain employs TRBV12-3 or TRBV12-4 and TRBJ2-6; D ambiguous. The germline V and J ends were trimmed by 4 bases and 0 bases, with 10 bases remaining between them. This CDR3 is 16 amino acids long. CDR3 bases: TGTGCCAGCAGTTCTGGACGGACCTCTGGGGCCAACGTCCTGACTTTC. This sequence encodes CASSSGRTSGANVLTF.

This clonotype was recorded many times. V is TRBV6-6 and J is TRBJ2-3; TRBD2 matches at 8 bases. This CDR3 contains 16 residues. V shed 5 bases and J 4 bases; nucleotides not matched to a gene: 11. Germline V lookup: CDR1 MNHNY, CDR2 SVGAGI (reference sequence). The CDR3: CASSAGSGSQADTQYF. CDR3 nucleotides: TGTGCCAGCAGTGCTGGCAGCGGGAGTCAGGCAGATACGCAGTATTTT.